The clone carrying this T cell receptor beta chain has at least ten counts. Its antigen is not identified. The sample comes from a study of T cells after yellow fever vaccination. Study-wide findings and caveats: The booster saw the reappearance of most primary-vaccination clones (about 95% CD4, about 90% CD8).

The CDR3 totals 17 residues. Germline CDR1 is SQVTM and CDR2 is ANQGSEA. The germline V and J ends were trimmed by 6 bases and 2 bases, with 25 bases remaining between them. Production of TCR cDNA was by 5'RACE template switching, which also added a universal primer site and UMIs. TCRdb processed the 5' RACE reads anew with MiXCR; each CDR3 protein has one entry. The sample includes tens of thousands of distinct CDR3 sequences, approximately 7% seen only once; the top ten take 28%. The sequencing here drew on CD8+ T cells sorted from PBMCs, taken approximately 16 days after the first yellow fever vaccination. This sequence originates from a young man who received the YFV17D yellow fever vaccine. The chain employs TRBV29-1 and TRBJ1-2; possible D gene TRBD1, 6 bases. The CDR3, as DNA: TGCAGCGTGGCTGACGGGGCAGGGGTCGCCTCAAACTATGGCTACACCTTC. Amino acid sequence: CSVADGAGVASNYGYTF.